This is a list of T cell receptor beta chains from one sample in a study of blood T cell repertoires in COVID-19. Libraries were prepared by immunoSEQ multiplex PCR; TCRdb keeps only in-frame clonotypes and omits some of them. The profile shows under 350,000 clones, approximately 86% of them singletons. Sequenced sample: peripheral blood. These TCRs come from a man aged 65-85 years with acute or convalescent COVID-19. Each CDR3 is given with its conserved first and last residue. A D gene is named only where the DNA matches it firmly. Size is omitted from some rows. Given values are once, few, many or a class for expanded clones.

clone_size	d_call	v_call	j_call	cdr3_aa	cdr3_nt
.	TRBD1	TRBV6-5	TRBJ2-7	CASSYRDRGTYEQYF	TGTGCCAGCAGCTACCGGGACAGGGGTACCTACGAGCAGTACTTC
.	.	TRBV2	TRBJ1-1	CARHRDMNTEAFF	TGTGCCAGACACAGGGATATGAACACTGAAGCTTTCTTT
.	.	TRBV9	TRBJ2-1	CASSVPRSGVGQYEQFF	TGTGCCAGCAGCGTACCTCGTTCAGGGGTGGGCCAATATGAGCAGTTCTTC
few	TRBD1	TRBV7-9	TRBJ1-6	CASSLEQGGSPLHF	TGTGCCAGCAGCTTAGAACAGGGGGGTTCACCCCTCCACTTT
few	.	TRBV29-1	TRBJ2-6	CSVDISGANVLTF	TGCAGCGTTGACATTTCTGGGGCCAACGTCCTGACTTTC
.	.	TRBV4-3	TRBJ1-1	CASSQVVGRTEAFF	TGCGCCAGCAGCCAAGTTGTGGGGCGAACTGAAGCTTTCTTT
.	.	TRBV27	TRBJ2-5	CGSRETQYF	TGTGGCTCCCGGGAGACCCAGTACTTC
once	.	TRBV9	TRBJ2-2	CASSVEARAVTGELFF	TGTGCCAGCAGCGTAGAAGCCAGGGCGGTCACCGGGGAGCTGTTTTTT
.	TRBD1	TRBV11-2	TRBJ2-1	CASSPWTGGVDEQFF	TGTGCCAGCAGCCCCTGGACAGGGGGCGTGGATGAGCAGTTCTTC
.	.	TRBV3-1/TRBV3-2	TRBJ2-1	CASSQDFSRNEQFF	TGTGCCAGCAGCCAAGATTTTTCCAGAAATGAGCAGTTCTTC
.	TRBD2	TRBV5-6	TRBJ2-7	CASSRRGGSTFSYEQYF	TGTGCCAGCAGCCGCCGGGGGGGTTCGACGTTTTCCTACGAGCAGTACTTC
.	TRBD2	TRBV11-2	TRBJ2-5	CASSLGLARPETQYF	TGTGCCAGCAGTTTGGGACTAGCGAGGCCAGAGACCCAGTACTTC
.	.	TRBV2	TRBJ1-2	CASSAMGVANYGYTF	TGTGCCAGCAGTGCTATGGGAGTGGCTAACTATGGCTACACCTTC
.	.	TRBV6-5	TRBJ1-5	CASSLQLGTSPQPQHF	TGTGCCAGCAGTTTACAACTAGGGACATCTCCTCAGCCCCAGCATTTT
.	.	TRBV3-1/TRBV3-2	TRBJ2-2	CASSQALGGPVDGELFF	TGTGCCAGCAGCCAAGCCCTCGGGGGGCCGGTGGACGGGGAGCTGTTTTTT
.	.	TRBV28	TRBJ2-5	CASSLRSGLAGVETQYF	TGTGCCAGCAGTTTAAGGTCCGGGCTAGCCGGAGTCGAGACCCAGTACTTC
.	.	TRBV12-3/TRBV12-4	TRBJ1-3	CASLGRNGNTIYF	TGTGCCAGCCTAGGCCGGAATGGAAACACCATATATTTT
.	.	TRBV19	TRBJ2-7	CASSIMGDSTYEQYF	TGTGCCAGTAGTATAATGGGGGACTCGACCTACGAGCAGTACTTC
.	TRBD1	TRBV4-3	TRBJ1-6	CASSQEIQDRSSPLHF	TGCGCCAGCAGCCAAGAAATTCAGGACAGGAGCTCACCCCTCCACTTT
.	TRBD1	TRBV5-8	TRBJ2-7	CASSSRQGGYEQYF	TGTGCCAGCAGCTCCCGACAGGGGGGCTACGAGCAGTACTTC
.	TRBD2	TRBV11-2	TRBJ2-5	CASSLGTSGGAIGETQYF	TGTGCCAGCAGCTTAGGGACTAGCGGGGGGGCCATCGGGGAGACCCAGTACTTC
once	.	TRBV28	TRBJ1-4	CASSPSHEKLFF	TGTGCCAGCAGCCCCAGTCATGAAAAACTGTTTTTT
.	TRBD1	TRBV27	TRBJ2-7	CASRGTGRYEQYF	TGTGCCAGCAGGGGGACAGGGCGCTACGAGCAGTACTTC
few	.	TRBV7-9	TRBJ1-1	CASSLRTVRNTEAFF	TGTGCCAGCAGCTTAAGGACAGTCAGGAACACTGAAGCTTTCTTT
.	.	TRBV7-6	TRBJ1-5	CASSLAQGNQPQHF	TGTGCCAGCAGCTTAGCGCAGGGCAATCAGCCCCAGCATTTT
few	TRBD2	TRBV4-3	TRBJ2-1	CASSQVDIRTSGSYNEQFF	TGCGCCAGCAGCCAAGTTGACATTCGGACTAGCGGATCCTACAATGAGCAGTTCTTC
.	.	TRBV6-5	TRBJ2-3	CASKEGLTDTQYF	TGTGCCAGCAAGGAGGGACTCACAGATACGCAGTATTTT
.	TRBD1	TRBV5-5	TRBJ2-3	CASSFSGQGTDTQYF	TGTGCCAGCAGCTTCTCGGGACAGGGGACAGATACGCAGTATTTT
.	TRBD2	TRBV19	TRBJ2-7	CASSIGLAAYEQYF	TGTGCCAGTAGTATAGGTCTAGCGGCCTACGAGCAGTACTTC